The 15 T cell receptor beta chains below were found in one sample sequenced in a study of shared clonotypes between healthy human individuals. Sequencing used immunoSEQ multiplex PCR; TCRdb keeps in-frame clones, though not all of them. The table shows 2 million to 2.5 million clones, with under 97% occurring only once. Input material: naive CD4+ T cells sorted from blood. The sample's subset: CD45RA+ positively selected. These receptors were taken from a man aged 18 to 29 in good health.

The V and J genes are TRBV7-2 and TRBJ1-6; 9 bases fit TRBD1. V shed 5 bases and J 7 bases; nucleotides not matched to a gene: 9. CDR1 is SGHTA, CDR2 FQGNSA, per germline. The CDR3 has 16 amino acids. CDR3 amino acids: CASSPGQGKGNSPLHF. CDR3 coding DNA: TGTGCCAGCAGCCCGGGACAGGGCAAGGGAAATTCACCCCTCCACTTT.

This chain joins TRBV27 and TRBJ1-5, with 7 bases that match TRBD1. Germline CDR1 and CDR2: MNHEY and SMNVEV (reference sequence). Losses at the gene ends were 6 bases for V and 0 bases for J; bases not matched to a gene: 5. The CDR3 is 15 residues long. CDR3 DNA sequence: TGTGCCAGCAGCAAGGGACAGTATAGCAATCAGCCCCAGCATTTT. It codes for CASSKGQYSNQPQHF.

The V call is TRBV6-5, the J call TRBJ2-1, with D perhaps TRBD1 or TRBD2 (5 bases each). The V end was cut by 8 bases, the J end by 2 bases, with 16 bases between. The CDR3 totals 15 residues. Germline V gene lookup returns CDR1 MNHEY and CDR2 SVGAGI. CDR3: CASRSGGPTYNEQFF. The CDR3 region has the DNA TGTGCCAGCCGAAGTGGGGGACCGACCTACAATGAGCAGTTCTTC.

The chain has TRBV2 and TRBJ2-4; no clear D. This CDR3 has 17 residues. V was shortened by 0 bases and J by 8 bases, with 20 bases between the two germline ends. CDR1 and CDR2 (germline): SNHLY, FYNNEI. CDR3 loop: CASSEALSGEARDIQYF. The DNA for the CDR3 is TGTGCCAGCAGTGAAGCGCTTTCTGGCGAAGCAAGGGACATTCAGTACTTC.

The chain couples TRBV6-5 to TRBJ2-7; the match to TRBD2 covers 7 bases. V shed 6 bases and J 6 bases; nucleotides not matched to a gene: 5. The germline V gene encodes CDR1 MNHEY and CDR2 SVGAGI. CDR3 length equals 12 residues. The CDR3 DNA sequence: TGTGCCAGCAGCCGGGGAGGGTTCGAGCAGTACTTC. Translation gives CASSRGGFEQYF.

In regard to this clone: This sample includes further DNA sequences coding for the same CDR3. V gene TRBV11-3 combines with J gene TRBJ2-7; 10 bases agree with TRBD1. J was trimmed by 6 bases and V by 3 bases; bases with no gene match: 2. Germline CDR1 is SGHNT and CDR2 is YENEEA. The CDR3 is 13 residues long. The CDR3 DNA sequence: TGTGCCAGCAGCTTGGACAGGGGGGGCGAGCAGTACTTC. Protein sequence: CASSLDRGGEQYF.

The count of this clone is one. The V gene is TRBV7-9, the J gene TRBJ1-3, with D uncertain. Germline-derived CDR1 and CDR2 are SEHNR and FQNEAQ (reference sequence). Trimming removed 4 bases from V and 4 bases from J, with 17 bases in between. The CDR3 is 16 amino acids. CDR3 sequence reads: CASSSSDPAGGNTIYF. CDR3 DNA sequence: TGTGCCAGCAGCTCCTCCGACCCGGCGGGGGGAAACACCATATATTTT.

The CDR3 reads CASRTLGNEKLFF. CDR3 DNA sequence: TGCGCCAGCAGGACGTTGGGTAATGAAAAACTGTTTTTT. The V and J genes are TRBV10-2 and TRBJ1-4, with D hard to call. V lost 6 bases, J lost 4 bases, and 9 bases lay in between. The germline gives CDR1 WSHSY, CDR2 SAAADI. The CDR3 is 13 residues long.

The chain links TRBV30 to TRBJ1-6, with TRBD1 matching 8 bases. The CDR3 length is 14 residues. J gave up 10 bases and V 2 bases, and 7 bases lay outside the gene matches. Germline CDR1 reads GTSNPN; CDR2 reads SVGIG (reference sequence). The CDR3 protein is CAWSRGTGNSPLHF. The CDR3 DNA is TGTGCCTGGAGTCGCGGGACAGGTAACTCACCCCTCCACTTT. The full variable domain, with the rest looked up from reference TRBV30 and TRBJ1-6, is SQTIHQWPATLVQPVGSPLSLECTVEGTSNPNLYWYRQAAGRGLQLLFYSVGIGQISSEVPQNLSASRPQDRQFILSSKKLLLSDSGFYLCAWSRGTGNSPLHFGNGTRLTVT.

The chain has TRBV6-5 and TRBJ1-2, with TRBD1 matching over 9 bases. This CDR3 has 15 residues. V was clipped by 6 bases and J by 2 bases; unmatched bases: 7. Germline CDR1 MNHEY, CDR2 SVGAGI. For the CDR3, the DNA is TGTGCCAGCAGCATAGCCGGGACAGGGAACTATGGCTACACCTTC. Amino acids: CASSIAGTGNYGYTF.

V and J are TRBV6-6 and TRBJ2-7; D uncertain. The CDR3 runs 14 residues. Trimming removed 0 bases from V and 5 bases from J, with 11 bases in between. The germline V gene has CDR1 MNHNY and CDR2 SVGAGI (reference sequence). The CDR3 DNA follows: TGTGCCAGCAGTTACTCGACGCTGGGGAACGAGCAGTACTTC. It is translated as CASSYSTLGNEQYF.

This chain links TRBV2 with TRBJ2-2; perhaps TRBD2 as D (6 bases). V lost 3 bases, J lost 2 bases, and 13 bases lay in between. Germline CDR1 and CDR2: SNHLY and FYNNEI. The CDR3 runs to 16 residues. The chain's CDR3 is CASSDRRAGNTGELFF. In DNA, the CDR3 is TGTGCCAGCAGTGATCGGAGGGCGGGTAACACCGGGGAGCTGTTTTTT.

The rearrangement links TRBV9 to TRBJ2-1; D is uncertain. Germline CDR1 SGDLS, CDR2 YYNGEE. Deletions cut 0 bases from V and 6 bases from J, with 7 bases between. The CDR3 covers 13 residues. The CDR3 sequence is CASSVVSSNEQFF. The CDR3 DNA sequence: TGTGCCAGCAGCGTAGTGTCTAGCAATGAGCAGTTCTTC.

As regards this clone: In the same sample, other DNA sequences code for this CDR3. The CDR3 DNA sequence: TGTGCCAGCAGTTACGAGGGGTTGAACACTGAAGCTTTCTTT. Its protein product is CASSYEGLNTEAFF. The chain links TRBV6-5 to TRBJ1-1; weak D call: TRBD1 (5 bases). Germline V gene sequence: CDR1 MNHEY, CDR2 SVGAGI. Trimming removed 2 bases from V and 0 bases from J, with 7 bases in between. The CDR3 is 14 amino acids.

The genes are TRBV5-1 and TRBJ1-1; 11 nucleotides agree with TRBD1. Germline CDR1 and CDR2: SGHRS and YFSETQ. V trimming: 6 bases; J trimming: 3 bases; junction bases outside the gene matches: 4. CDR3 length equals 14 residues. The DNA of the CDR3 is TGCGCCAGCAAAGAGGGACAGGGGGACACTGAAGCTTTCTTT. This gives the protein CASKEGQGDTEAFF.